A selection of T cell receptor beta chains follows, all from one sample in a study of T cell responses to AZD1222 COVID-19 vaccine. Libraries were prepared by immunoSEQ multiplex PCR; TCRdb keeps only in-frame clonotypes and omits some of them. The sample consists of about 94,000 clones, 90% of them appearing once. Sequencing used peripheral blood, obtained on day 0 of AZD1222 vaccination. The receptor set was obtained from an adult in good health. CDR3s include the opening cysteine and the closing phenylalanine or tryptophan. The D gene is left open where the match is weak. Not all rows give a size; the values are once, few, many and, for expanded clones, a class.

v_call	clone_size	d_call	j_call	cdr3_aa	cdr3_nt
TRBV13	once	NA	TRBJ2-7	CASSTGISSYEQYF	TGTGCCAGCAGCACCGGGATCAGCTCCTACGAGCAGTACTTC
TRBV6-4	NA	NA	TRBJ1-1	CASSDSGENTEAFF	TGTGCCAGCAGTGACTCGGGGGAGAACACTGAAGCTTTCTTT
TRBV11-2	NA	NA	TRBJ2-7	CATLNGTLFGEQYF	TGTGCCACCTTAAACGGGACACTATTTGGCGAGCAGTACTTC
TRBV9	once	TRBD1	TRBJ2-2	CASSVRGRNTGELFF	TGTGCCAGCAGCGTCAGGGGGCGGAACACCGGGGAGCTGTTTTTT
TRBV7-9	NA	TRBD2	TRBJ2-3	CASSFIAGAADTQYF	TGTGCCAGCAGCTTTATAGCGGGGGCGGCAGATACGCAGTATTTT
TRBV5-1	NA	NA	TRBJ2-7	CASSLYVAGDEQYF	TGCGCCAGCAGCTTGTATGTAGCCGGAGACGAGCAGTACTTC
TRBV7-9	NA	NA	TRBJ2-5	CASSLETGGEETQYF	TGTGCCAGCAGCTTAGAGACAGGCGGGGAGGAGACCCAGTACTTC
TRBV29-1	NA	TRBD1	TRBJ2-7	CSVRGQRTYEQYF	TGCAGCGTTAGGGGACAGAGAACCTACGAGCAGTACTTC
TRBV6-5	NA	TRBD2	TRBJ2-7	CASSSGGGGSYEQYF	TGTGCCAGCAGTTCCGGGGGGGGTGGCTCCTACGAGCAGTACTTC
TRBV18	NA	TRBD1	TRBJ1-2	CASSPGTGGDYGYTF	TGTGCCAGCTCACCCGGGACAGGGGGCGACTATGGCTACACCTTC
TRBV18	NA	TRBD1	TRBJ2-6	CASSPWTGTTSGANVLTF	TGTGCCAGCTCACCCTGGACAGGGACGACCTCTGGGGCCAACGTCCTGACTTTC
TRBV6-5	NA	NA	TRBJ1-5	CASSSGDHSNQPQHF	TGTGCCAGCAGTTCCGGTGATCATAGCAATCAGCCCCAGCATTTT
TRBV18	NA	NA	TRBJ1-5	CASSSRQVRSNQPQHF	TGTGCCAGCTCATCTCGACAGGTCCGAAGCAATCAGCCCCAGCATTTT
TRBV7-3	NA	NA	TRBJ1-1	CASSLDRTQNTEAFF	TGTGCCAGCAGCTTAGATAGGACCCAGAACACTGAAGCTTTCTTT
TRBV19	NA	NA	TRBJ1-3	CASRNREIAGNTIYF	TGTGCCAGTAGAAACAGGGAAATAGCTGGAAACACCATATATTTT
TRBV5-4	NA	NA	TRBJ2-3	CASSPSGITPITQYF	TGTGCCAGCAGCCCCTCGGGGATAACCCCCATTACGCAGTATTTT
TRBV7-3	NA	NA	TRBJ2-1	CASSFFQENEQFF	TGTGCCAGCAGCTTTTTTCAAGAAAATGAGCAGTTCTTC
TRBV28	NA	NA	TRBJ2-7	CASSPNPRGVRYF	TGTGCCAGCAGTCCAAACCCCAGGGGGGTTAGGTACTTC
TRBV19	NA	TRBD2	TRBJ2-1	CASRTGTSVGFEQFF	TGTGCCAGTAGGACCGGGACTAGCGTCGGCTTTGAGCAGTTCTTC
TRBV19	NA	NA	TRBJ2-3	CASSGQDTDTQYF	TGTGCCAGTAGTGGCCAGGACACAGATACGCAGTATTTT
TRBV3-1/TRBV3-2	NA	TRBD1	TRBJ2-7	CASSQRDRGPYEQYF	TGTGCCAGCAGCCAGAGGGACAGGGGGCCTTACGAGCAGTACTTC
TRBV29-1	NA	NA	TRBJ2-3	CSVGGSLTDTQYF	TGCAGCGTTGGAGGTTCCCTCACAGATACGCAGTATTTT
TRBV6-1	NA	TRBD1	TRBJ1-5	CASSEDRRRQGAGVRSNQPQHF	TGTGCCAGCAGTGAAGACAGAAGGAGACAGGGAGCTGGCGTGAGAAGCAATCAGCCCCAGCATTTT
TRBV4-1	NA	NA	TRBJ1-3	CASSLGQQRNTIYF	TGCGCCAGCAGTCTCGGACAGCAGAGGAACACCATATATTTT
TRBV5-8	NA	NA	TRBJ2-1	CASSLVGAGASNEQFF	TGTGCCAGCAGCTTGGTTGGAGCGGGCGCTTCCAATGAGCAGTTCTTC
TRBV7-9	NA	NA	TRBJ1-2	CASSLAGNGYTF	TGTGCCAGCAGCTTAGCCGGGAATGGCTACACCTTC
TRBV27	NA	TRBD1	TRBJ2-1	CASRGPGQGYEQFF	TGTGCCAGCAGGGGCCCGGGACAGGGGTATGAGCAGTTCTTC
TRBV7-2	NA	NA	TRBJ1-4	CASSLAGFSDSVGEKLFF	TGTGCCAGCAGCTTAGCGGGATTTTCGGACAGTGTGGGTGAAAAACTGTTTTTT
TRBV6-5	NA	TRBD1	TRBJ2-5	CASTDERQGQETQYF	TGTGCCAGCACCGACGAACGACAGGGGCAAGAGACCCAGTACTTC
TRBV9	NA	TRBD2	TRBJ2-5	CASSPQRLAGTQETQYF	TGTGCCAGCAGCCCCCAGCGGCTAGCGGGGACCCAAGAGACCCAGTACTTC
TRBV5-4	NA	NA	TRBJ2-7	CASSVRGTGYEQYF	TGTGCCAGCAGCGTACGGGGGACTGGATACGAGCAGTACTTC
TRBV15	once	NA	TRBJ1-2	CATSMGGHDGYTF	TGTGCCACCAGCATGGGCGGGCACGATGGCTACACCTTC
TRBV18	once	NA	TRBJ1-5	CASSPTSGDQPQHF	TGTGCCAGCTCACCAACTAGTGGGGATCAGCCCCAGCATTTT
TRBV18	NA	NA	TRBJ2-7	CASSPGTETYEQYF	TGTGCCAGCTCTCCCGGGACGGAGACCTACGAGCAGTACTTC
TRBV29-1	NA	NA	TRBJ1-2	CSVEELGYGYTF	TGCAGCGTTGAGGAGTTGGGGTATGGCTACACCTTC
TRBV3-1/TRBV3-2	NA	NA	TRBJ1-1	CASSPTGGNTEAFF	TGTGCCAGCAGCCCTACCGGGGGAAACACTGAAGCTTTCTTT
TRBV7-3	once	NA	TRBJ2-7	CASSSTGGEQYF	TGTGCCAGCAGCTCCACGGGTGGGGAGCAGTACTTC
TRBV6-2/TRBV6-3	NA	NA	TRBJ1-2	CASSYDKWGYTF	TGTGCCAGCAGTTACGACAAATGGGGCTACACCTTC
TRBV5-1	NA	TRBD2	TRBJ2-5	CASSPGLAGDFSRYKTQYF	TGCGCCAGCAGCCCGGGACTAGCGGGGGACTTTAGCCGGTATAAGACCCAGTACTTC
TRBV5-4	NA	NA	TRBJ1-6	CASSLEQGANSPLHF	TGTGCCAGCAGCTTGGAACAAGGGGCAAATTCACCCCTCCACTTT
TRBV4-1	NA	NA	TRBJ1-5	CASSQDSGQGPSNQPQHF	TGCGCCAGCAGCCAAGATTCCGGCCAGGGCCCTAGCAATCAGCCCCAGCATTTT
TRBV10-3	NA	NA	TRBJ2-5	CAISESTTEETQYF	TGTGCCATCAGTGAGTCAACGACAGAAGAGACCCAGTACTTC
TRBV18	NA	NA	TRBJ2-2	CASSPNMDANTGELFF	TGTGCCAGCTCACCGAACATGGACGCGAACACCGGGGAGCTGTTTTTT
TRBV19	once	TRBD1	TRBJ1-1	CASSLDGTGGNTEAFF	TGTGCCAGTAGCCTTGATGGGACAGGGGGGAACACTGAAGCTTTCTTT
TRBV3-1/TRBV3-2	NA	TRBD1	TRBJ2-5	CASSHRDRGGETQYF	TGTGCCAGCAGCCACCGGGACAGAGGTGGGGAGACCCAGTACTTC
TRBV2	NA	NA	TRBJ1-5	CASSDWDLSDQPQHF	TGTGCCAGCAGTGATTGGGATTTGAGCGATCAGCCCCAGCATTTT
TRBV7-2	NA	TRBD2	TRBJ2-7	CASTAGGNFYEQYF	TGTGCCAGCACAGCGGGGGGGAACTTTTACGAGCAGTACTTC
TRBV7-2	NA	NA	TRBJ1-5	CASSLVRQPQHF	TGTGCCAGCAGCTTAGTTCGTCAGCCCCAGCATTTT
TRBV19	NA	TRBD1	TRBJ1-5	CASSAPGQGAGQPQHF	TGTGCCAGTAGTGCGCCTGGACAGGGGGCAGGTCAGCCCCAGCATTTT
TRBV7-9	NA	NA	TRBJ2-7	CASSLDRGSYEQYF	TGTGCCAGCAGCTTAGATCGGGGCTCCTACGAGCAGTACTTC
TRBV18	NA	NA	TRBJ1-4	CASSPYKEGVGGKLFF	TGTGCCAGCTCACCATATAAGGAGGGCGTAGGAGGAAAACTGTTTTTT
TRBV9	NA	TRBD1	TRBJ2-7	CASSVVTGGEQYF	TGTGCCAGCAGCGTAGTCACAGGGGGCGAGCAGTACTTC
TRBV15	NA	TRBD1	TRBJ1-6	CAVGQGFNSPLHF	TGTGCCGTCGGACAGGGGTTTAATTCACCCCTCCACTTT
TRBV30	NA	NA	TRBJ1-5	CAWSFRQPQHF	TGTGCCTGGAGTTTCCGTCAGCCCCAGCATTTT
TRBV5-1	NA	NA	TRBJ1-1	CASSPVVNNEAFF	TGCGCCAGCAGCCCTGTGGTGAACAATGAAGCTTTCTTT
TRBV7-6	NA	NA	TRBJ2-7	CASSVGGGPGGYEQYF	TGTGCCAGCAGCGTCGGGGGAGGGCCAGGGGGCTACGAGCAGTACTTC